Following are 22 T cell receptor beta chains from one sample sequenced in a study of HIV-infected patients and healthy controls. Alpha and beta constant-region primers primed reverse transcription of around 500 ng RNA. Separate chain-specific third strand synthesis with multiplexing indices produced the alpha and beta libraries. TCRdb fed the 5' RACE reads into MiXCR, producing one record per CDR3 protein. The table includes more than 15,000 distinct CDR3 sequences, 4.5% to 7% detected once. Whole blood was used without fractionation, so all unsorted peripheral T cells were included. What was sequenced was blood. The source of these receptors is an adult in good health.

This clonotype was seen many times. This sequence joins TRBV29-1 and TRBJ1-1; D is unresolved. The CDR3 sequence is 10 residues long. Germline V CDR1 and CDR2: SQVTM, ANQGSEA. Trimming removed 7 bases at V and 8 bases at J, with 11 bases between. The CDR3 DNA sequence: TGCAGCGCCCCCTCACCCGAAGCTTTCTTT. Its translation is CSAPSPEAFF.

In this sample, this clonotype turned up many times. The CDR3 nucleotides read TGCAGCGCTGGGACAGCCCTACAAGAGACCCAGTACTTC. Translation: CSAGTALQETQYF. The chain combines TRBV29-1 with TRBJ2-5; 7 nucleotides align to TRBD1. The CDR3 is 13 residues long. CDR1 is SQVTM, CDR2 ANQGSEA, per germline. V lost 7 bases, J lost 2 bases, and 7 bases stayed unmatched.

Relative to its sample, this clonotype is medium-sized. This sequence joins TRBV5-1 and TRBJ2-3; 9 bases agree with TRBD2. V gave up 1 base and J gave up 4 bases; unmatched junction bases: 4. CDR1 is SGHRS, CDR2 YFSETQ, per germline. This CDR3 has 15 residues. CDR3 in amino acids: CASSLWASGADTQYF. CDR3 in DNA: TGCGCCAGCAGCTTGTGGGCTAGCGGGGCAGATACGCAGTATTTT.

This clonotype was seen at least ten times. For the CDR3, the DNA is TGTGCCAGCCGCCTAAAGGTTGGAAACGAGCAGTACTTC. It encodes CASRLKVGNEQYF. V is TRBV11-2 and J is TRBJ2-7; unclear D gene. Germline V CDR1 and CDR2: SGHAT, FQNNGV. V was shortened by 8 bases and J by 5 bases, with 16 bases between the two germline ends. The CDR3 has 13 residues.

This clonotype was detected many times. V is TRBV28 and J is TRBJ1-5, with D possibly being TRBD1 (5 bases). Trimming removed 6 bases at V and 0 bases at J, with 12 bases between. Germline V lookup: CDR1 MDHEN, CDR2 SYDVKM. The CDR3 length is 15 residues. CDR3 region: CASRQARVSNQPQHF. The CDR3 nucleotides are TGTGCCAGCAGGCAAGCCAGGGTTAGCAATCAGCCCCAGCATTTT.

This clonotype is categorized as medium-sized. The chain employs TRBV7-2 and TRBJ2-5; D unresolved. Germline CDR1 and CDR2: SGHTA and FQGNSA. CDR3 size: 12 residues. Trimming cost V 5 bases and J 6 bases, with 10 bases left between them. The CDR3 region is CASSPSPQTQYF. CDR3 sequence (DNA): TGTGCCAGCAGCCCAAGTCCGCAGACCCAGTACTTC.

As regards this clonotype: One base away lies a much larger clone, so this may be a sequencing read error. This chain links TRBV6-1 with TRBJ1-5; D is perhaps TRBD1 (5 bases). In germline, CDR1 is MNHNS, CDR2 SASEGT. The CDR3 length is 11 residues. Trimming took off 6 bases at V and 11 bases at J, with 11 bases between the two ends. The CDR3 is CASRQTVAQHF. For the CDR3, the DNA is TGTGCCAGCAGGCAGACAGTCGCCCAGCATTTT.

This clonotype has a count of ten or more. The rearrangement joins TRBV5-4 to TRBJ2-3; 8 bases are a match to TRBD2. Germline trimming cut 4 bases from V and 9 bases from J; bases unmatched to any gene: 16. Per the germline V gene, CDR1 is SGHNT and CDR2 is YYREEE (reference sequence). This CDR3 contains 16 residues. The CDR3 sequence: CASSPPGVAGLETQYF. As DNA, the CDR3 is TGTGCCAGCAGCCCCCCGGGGGTAGCGGGGTTGGAAACGCAGTATTTT.

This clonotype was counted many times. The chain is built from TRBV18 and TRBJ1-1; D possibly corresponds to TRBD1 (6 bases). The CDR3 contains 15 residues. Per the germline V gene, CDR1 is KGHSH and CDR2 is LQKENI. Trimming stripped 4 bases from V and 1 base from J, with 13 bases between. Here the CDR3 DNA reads TGTGCCAGCTCACTAACCTGGGACAAGAACACTGAAGCTTTCTTT. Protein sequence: CASSLTWDKNTEAFF.

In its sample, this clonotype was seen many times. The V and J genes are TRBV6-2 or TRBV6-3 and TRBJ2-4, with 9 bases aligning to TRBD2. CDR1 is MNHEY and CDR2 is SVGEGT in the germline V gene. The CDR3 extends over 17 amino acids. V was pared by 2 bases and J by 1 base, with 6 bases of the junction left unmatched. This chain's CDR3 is CASSYGGLATAKNIQYF. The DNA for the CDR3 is TGTGCCAGCAGTTACGGAGGACTAGCGACCGCCAAAAACATTCAGTACTTC.

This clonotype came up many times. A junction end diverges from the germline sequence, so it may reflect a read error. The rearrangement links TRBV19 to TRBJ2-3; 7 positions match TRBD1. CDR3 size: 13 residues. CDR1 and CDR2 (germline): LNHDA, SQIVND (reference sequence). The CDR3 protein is CASSVEGANTQYF. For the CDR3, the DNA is TGTGCCAGTAGTGTAGAGGGGGCAAATACGCAGTATTTT. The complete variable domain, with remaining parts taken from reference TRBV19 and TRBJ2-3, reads DGGITQSPKYLFRKEGQNVTLSCEQNLNHDAMYWYRQDPGQGLRLIYYSQIVNDFQKGDIAEGYSVSREKKESFPLTVTSAQKNPTAFYLCASSVEGANTQYFGPGTRLTVL.

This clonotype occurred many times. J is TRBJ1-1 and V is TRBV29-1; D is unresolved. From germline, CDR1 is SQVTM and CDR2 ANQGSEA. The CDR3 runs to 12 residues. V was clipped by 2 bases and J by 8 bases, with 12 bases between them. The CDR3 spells CSVEHAGIEAFF. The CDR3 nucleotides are TGCAGCGTTGAACATGCCGGGATAGAAGCTTTCTTT.

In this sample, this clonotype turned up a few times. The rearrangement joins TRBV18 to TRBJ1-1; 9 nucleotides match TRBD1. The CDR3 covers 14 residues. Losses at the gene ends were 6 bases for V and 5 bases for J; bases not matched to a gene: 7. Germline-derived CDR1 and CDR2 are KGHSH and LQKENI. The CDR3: CASSVGQGRTEAFF. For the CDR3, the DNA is TGTGCCAGCTCCGTGGGACAGGGAAGAACTGAAGCTTTCTTT.

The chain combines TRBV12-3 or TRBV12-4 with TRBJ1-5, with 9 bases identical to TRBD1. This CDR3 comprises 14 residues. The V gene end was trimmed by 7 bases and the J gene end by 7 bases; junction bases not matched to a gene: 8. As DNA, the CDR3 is TGTGCCAGCAATCACGGGACAGGGAAACAGCCCCAGCATTTT. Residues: CASNHGTGKQPQHF.

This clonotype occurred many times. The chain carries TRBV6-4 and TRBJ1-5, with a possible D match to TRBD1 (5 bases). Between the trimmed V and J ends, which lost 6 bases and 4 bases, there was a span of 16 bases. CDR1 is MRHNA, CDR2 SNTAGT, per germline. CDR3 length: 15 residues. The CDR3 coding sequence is TGTGCCAGCAGGAGCCCAGGGTATGGAAATCAGCCCCAGCATTTT. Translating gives CASRSPGYGNQPQHF.

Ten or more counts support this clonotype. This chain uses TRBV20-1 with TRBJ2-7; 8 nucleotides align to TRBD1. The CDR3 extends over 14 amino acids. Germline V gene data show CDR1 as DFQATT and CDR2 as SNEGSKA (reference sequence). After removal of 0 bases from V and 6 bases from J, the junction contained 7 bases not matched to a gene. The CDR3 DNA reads TGCAGTGCTAGAGATGGTGCAGGGGGCGCCGAGCAGTACTTC. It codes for CSARDGAGGAEQYF.

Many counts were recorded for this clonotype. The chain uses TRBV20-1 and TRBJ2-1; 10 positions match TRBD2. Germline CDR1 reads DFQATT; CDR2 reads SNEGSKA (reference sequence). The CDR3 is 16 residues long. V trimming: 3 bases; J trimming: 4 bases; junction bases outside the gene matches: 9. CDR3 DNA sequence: TGCAGTGCTAGTAGACCTAGCGGGGGACGATACAATGAGCAGTTCTTC. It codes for CSASRPSGGRYNEQFF.

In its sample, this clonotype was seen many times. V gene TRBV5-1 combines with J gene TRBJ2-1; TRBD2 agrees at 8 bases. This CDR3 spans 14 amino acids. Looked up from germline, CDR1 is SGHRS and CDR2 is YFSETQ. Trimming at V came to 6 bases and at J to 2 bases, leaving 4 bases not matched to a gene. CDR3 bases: TGCGCCAGCACCGAGCGGGGGACCTACAATGAGCAGTTCTTC. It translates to CASTERGTYNEQFF.

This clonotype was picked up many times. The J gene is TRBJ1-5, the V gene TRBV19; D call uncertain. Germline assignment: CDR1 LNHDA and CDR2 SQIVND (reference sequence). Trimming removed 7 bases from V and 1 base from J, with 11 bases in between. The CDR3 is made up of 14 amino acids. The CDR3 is CASIREGSNQPQHF. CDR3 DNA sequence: TGTGCCAGTATCCGGGAAGGGAGCAATCAGCCCCAGCATTTT.

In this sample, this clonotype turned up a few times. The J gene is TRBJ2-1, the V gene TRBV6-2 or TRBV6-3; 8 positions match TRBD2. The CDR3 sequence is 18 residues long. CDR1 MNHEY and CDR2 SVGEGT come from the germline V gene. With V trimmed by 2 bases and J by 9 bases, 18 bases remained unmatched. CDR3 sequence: CASSYNGLAGSEPGEQFF. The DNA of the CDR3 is TGTGCCAGCAGTTACAATGGGTTAGCGGGGTCCGAACCGGGTGAGCAGTTCTTC.

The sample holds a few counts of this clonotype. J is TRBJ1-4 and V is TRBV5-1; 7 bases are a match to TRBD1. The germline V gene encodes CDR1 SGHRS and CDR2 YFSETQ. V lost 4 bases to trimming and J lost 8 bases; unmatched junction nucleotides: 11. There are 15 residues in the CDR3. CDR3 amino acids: CASSPVTGAEEKLFF. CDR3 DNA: TGCGCCAGCAGCCCTGTCACAGGGGCCGAAGAAAAACTGTTTTTT.

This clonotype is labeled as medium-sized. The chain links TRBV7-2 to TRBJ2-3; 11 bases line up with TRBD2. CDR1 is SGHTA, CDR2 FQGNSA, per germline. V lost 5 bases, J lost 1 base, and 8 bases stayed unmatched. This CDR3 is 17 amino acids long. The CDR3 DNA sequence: TGTGCCAGCAGCCTAGGGACTAGCGGTGCTGGCACAGATACGCAGTATTTT. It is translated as CASSLGTSGAGTDTQYF.